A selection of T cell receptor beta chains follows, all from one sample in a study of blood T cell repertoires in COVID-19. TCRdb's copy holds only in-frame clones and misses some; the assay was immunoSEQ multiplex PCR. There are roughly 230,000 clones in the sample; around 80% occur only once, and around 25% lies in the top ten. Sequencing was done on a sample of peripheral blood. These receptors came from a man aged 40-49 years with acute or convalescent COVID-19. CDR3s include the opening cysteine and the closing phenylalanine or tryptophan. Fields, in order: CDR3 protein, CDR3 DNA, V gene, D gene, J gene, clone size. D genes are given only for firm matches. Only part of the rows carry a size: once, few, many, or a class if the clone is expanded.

CASSDGGSGGSYNEQFF,TGTGCCAGCAGTGACGGAGGTAGCGGGGGTTCTTACAATGAGCAGTTCTTC,TRBV6-4,TRBD2,TRBJ2-1,NA
CASRGGTGLYEQYF,TGTGCCAGCAGGGGTGGGACAGGGCTCTACGAGCAGTACTTC,TRBV6-5,TRBD1,TRBJ2-7,NA
CASSLATSGSPKETQYF,TGTGCCAGCAGCTTGGCGACTAGCGGGAGTCCTAAAGAGACCCAGTACTTC,TRBV5-4,TRBD2,TRBJ2-5,NA
CSVGQGGNEQFF,TGCAGCGTTGGACAGGGTGGCAATGAGCAGTTCTTC,TRBV29-1,TRBD1,TRBJ2-1,few
CASSAPESSGNTIYF,TGTGCCAGCAGCGCCCCCGAGAGCTCTGGAAACACCATATATTTT,TRBV9,NA,TRBJ1-3,few
CASSYMGGTEAFF,TGTGCCAGCAGCTACATGGGGGGGACTGAAGCTTTCTTT,TRBV28,NA,TRBJ1-1,NA
CASSISVSSGANVLTF,TGTGCCAGTAGTATATCCGTCAGCTCTGGGGCCAACGTCCTGACTTTC,TRBV19,NA,TRBJ2-6,few
CSGGLAESTDTQYF,TGCAGCGGGGGACTAGCGGAAAGCACAGATACGCAGTATTTT,TRBV29-1,TRBD2,TRBJ2-3,NA
CASSPRQNYNSPLHF,TGTGCCAGCAGTCCCCGACAGAACTATAATTCACCCCTCCACTTT,TRBV28,NA,TRBJ1-6,NA
CASRRGGQGSTEAFF,TGTGCCAGCAGGAGGGGGGGACAGGGGTCCACTGAAGCTTTCTTT,TRBV6-5,TRBD1,TRBJ1-1,NA
CASRIQMNTEAFF,TGTGCCAGCAGGATCCAGATGAACACTGAAGCTTTCTTT,TRBV5-4,NA,TRBJ1-1,NA
CASSQRIEINEKLFF,TGTGCCAGCAGCCAACGCATAGAGATCAATGAAAAACTGTTTTTT,TRBV3-1/TRBV3-2,NA,TRBJ1-4,NA
CASKVRSMIGELFF,TGTGCCAGCAAAGTAAGGAGTATGATTGGGGAGCTGTTTTTT,TRBV11-2,NA,TRBJ2-2,NA
CATRTALPSTDTQYF,TGTGCCACTCGTACCGCCCTACCTAGCACAGATACGCAGTATTTT,TRBV19,NA,TRBJ2-3,NA
CASSIRGNSYNEQFF,TGTGCCAGTAGTATAAGGGGAAACTCCTACAATGAGCAGTTCTTC,TRBV19,NA,TRBJ2-1,NA
CASSYSKHTYNEQFF,TGTGCCAGCAGTTACTCGAAGCATACCTACAATGAGCAGTTCTTC,TRBV6-6,NA,TRBJ2-1,NA
CASSLVGGTEAFF,TGTGCCAGCAGTTTAGTAGGGGGCACTGAAGCTTTCTTT,TRBV12-3/TRBV12-4,NA,TRBJ1-1,NA
CASSLDSFYNEQFF,TGTGCCAGCAGCCTGGACAGTTTTTACAATGAGCAGTTCTTC,TRBV11-3,NA,TRBJ2-1,NA
CASSPHGGGKYEQYF,TGTGCCAGCAGCCCTCACGGGGGGGGCAAGTACGAGCAGTACTTC,TRBV5-4,TRBD2,TRBJ2-7,NA
CASSLIPRGSTEAFF,TGTGCCAGCAGCTTAATACCCAGGGGGAGCACTGAAGCTTTCTTT,TRBV7-2,TRBD1,TRBJ1-1,NA
CAWNQRTLWTEAFF,TGTGCCTGGAACCAGAGGACTTTGTGGACTGAAGCTTTCTTT,TRBV30,NA,TRBJ1-1,NA
CASSQVLAGGYNEQFF,TGCGCCAGCAGCCAAGTTTTAGCAGGGGGATACAATGAGCAGTTCTTC,TRBV4-1,TRBD1,TRBJ2-1,NA
CASSLQSGGLEKLFF,TGCGCCAGCAGCTTGCAGTCGGGGGGCCTCGAAAAACTGTTTTTT,TRBV5-1,NA,TRBJ1-4,NA
CASSLARTGVDSPLHF,TGTGCCAGCAGCTTAGCACGGACAGGCGTGGATTCACCCCTCCACTTT,TRBV7-8,TRBD1,TRBJ1-6,many
CASSRGNTEAFF,TGTGCCAGCTCAAGAGGGAACACTGAAGCTTTCTTT,TRBV18,NA,TRBJ1-1,NA
CAISGSLPGELFF,TGTGCCATCAGTGGATCACTTCCCGGGGAGCTGTTTTTT,TRBV10-3,NA,TRBJ2-2,NA
CASSLRIQGLETQYF,TGTGCCAGCAGCTTACGGATTCAGGGGTTGGAGACCCAGTACTTC,TRBV7-9,NA,TRBJ2-5,NA
CASSPGTSGKYNEQFF,TGTGCCAGCAGCCCCGGGACTAGCGGGAAATACAATGAGCAGTTCTTC,TRBV11-3,TRBD2,TRBJ2-1,NA
CASSQNPNRDYNEKLFF,TGCGCCAGCAGCCAAAATCCGAACAGGGACTATAATGAAAAACTGTTTTTT,TRBV4-3,NA,TRBJ1-4,NA
CASSRTGDPYNSPLHF,TGTGCCAGCAGCCGGACAGGGGATCCCTATAATTCACCCCTCCACTTT,TRBV11-2,TRBD1,TRBJ1-6,few
CAWRGQGSGYGYTF,TGTGCCTGGAGGGGACAGGGTTCGGGCTATGGCTACACCTTC,TRBV30,TRBD1,TRBJ1-2,NA